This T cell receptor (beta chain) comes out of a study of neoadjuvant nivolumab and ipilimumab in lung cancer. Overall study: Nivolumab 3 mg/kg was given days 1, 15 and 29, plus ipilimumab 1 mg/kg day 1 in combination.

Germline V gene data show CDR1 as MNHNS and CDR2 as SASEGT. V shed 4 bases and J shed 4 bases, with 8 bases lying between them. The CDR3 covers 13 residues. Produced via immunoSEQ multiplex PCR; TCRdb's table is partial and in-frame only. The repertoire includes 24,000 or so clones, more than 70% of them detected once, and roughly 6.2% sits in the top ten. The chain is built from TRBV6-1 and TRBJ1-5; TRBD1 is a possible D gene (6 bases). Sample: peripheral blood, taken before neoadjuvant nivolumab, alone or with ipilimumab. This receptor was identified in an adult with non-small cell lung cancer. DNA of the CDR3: TGTGCCAGCAGTGGACAGGTAAATCAGCCCCAGCATTTT. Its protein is CASSGQVNQPQHF.